What follows are 21 T cell receptor beta chains derived from one specimen sequenced in a study of blood T cell repertoires in COVID-19. Clones were sequenced by immunoSEQ multiplex PCR, and TCRdb holds only the in-frame ones, with some missing. The table includes about 150,000 clones, about 72% detected once. Sequencing was performed on peripheral blood. These receptors were obtained from a man aged 60 to 75 who had recovered from COVID-19.

The J gene is TRBJ2-1, the V gene TRBV12-3 or TRBV12-4, with a tentative D call TRBD1 (6 bases). This CDR3 region has 13 residues. V was trimmed by 10 bases and J by 2 bases, leaving 12 bases between them. The CDR3 here is CATRGTPYNEQFF. CDR3 bases: TGTGCCACAAGGGGGACCCCCTACAATGAGCAGTTCTTC.

CDR3 bases: TGTGCCAGTAGTAACCCCGGCGGGGGGACCTACGAGCAGTACTTC. This encodes CASSNPGGGTYEQYF. The J gene is TRBJ2-7, the V gene TRBV19; 8 bases fit TRBD2. Germline V gene sequence: CDR1 LNHDA, CDR2 SQIVND (reference sequence). Trimming removed 4 bases from V and 2 bases from J; junction bases left unmatched: 7. The CDR3 is made up of 15 amino acids.

J is TRBJ2-7 and V is TRBV11-3, with TRBD2 identical over 9 bases. V was clipped by 4 bases and J by 5 bases; unmatched bases: 6. The length of the CDR3 is 14 residues. CDR1 is SGHNT and CDR2 is YENEEA in the germline V gene. Here the CDR3 DNA reads TGTGCCAGCAGCTCTGCGGGGGGGCGGAACGAGCAGTACTTC. Protein sequence: CASSSAGGRNEQYF.

This sequence joins TRBV5-1 and TRBJ2-3; 9 bases agree with TRBD2. The germline V gene has CDR1 SGHRS and CDR2 YFSETQ. CDR3 size: 15 residues. Trimming took 0 bases from V and 3 from J; bases not matched to a gene: 2. CDR3 nucleotides: TGCGCCAGCAGCTTGGATCTAGCGGGGACAGATACGCAGTATTTT. It yields the protein CASSLDLAGTDTQYF.

V usage is TRBV4-2 and J usage is TRBJ2-7; D perhaps matches TRBD1 (6 bases). Looked up from germline, CDR1 is LGHNA and CDR2 is YNFKEQ. The CDR3 has 14 residues. The V and J ends lost 8 bases and 2 bases respectively, with 16 bases between them. CDR3 sequence reads: CASGPGAGAYEQYF. Written as DNA, the CDR3 is TGTGCCAGCGGTCCAGGGGCAGGCGCCTACGAGCAGTACTTC.

The chain joins TRBV7-9 to TRBJ1-2, with D perhaps matching TRBD1 (6 bases). CDR1 is SEHNR, CDR2 FQNEAQ, per germline (reference sequence). The ends were cut back, 1 base at V and 13 bases at J, with 13 bases in the middle. The CDR3 sequence is 12 residues long. The CDR3, as DNA: TGTGCCAGCAGCTTAGTTGGGGGGGCCGCCACCTTC. Protein sequence: CASSLVGGAATF.

The chain is built from TRBV6-4 and TRBJ2-3; 8 bases fit TRBD2. The CDR3 totals 15 residues. Germline CDR1 reads MRHNA; CDR2 reads SNTAGT. Trimming at V came to 2 bases and at J to 0 bases, leaving 1 base not matched to a gene. The CDR3 nucleotides read TGTGCCAGCAGTGACGCGGGGGGAAGCACAGATACGCAGTATTTT. This gives the protein CASSDAGGSTDTQYF.

The count of this clone is one. The rearrangement uses TRBV5-1 and TRBJ2-7; TRBD1 aligns across 11 bases. The CDR3 sequence is 14 residues long. With V trimmed by 5 bases and J by 5 bases, 6 bases remained unmatched. CDR1 SGHRS and CDR2 YFSETQ come from the germline V gene. CDR3 nucleotide sequence: TGCGCCAGCAGGGGGGACAGGGGGTCCCACGAGCAGTACTTC. Translating gives CASRGDRGSHEQYF.

The V and J genes are TRBV29-1 and TRBJ2-3, with TRBD1 matching 10 bases. The length of the CDR3 is 14 residues. Per the germline V gene, CDR1 is SQVTM and CDR2 is ANQGSEA. V was clipped by 6 bases and J by 3 bases; unmatched bases: 6. CDR3: CSVPGQGKTDTQYF. The CDR3, as DNA: TGCAGCGTCCCGGGACAGGGGAAAACAGATACGCAGTATTTT.

This chain connects TRBV6-2 or TRBV6-3 to TRBJ1-2; D gene uncertain. Trimming took off 5 bases at V and 8 bases at J, with 15 bases between the two ends. The CDR3 is 13 amino acids. Germline values: CDR1 MNHEY, CDR2 SVGEGT. This chain's CDR3 is CASSTTSWEGYTF. The CDR3 DNA follows: TGTGCCAGCAGTACCACCTCCTGGGAGGGCTACACCTTC.

V and J are TRBV6-1 and TRBJ2-1, with D tentatively TRBD1 (8 bases). CDR3 length: 20 residues. CDR1 is MNHNS, CDR2 SASEGT, per germline. V was clipped by 2 bases and J by 0 bases, with 23 bases between them. The CDR3: CASSESGTGQSGVSYNEQFF. DNA for the CDR3: TGTGCCAGCAGTGAATCCGGGACAGGCCAAAGCGGGGTCTCCTACAATGAGCAGTTCTTC.

This clone was seen only once. The CDR3 protein is CASSVSESHSPLHF. The DNA for the CDR3 is TGTGCCAGCAGCGTGTCGGAGTCCCATTCACCCCTCCACTTT. This chain connects TRBV9 to TRBJ1-6; D call uncertain. V was trimmed by 2 bases and J by 8 bases, leaving 11 bases between them. CDR1 SGDLS and CDR2 YYNGEE come from the germline V gene. The CDR3 runs to 14 residues.

This chain connects TRBV7-9 to TRBJ2-7; 9 nucleotides line up with TRBD1. With 7 bases clipped from V and 4 bases from J, the junction kept 11 bases outside the gene matches. Germline CDR1 SEHNR, CDR2 FQNEAQ (reference sequence). The CDR3 loop spans 15 amino acids. The CDR3 protein is CASIPSGTGLYEQYF. In DNA, the CDR3 is TGTGCCAGCATACCTTCCGGGACAGGGCTTTACGAGCAGTACTTC. The complete variable domain, with remaining parts taken from reference TRBV7-9 and TRBJ2-7, reads DTGVSQNPRHKITKRGQNVTFRCDPISEHNRLYWYRQTLGQGPEFLTYFQNEAQLEKSRLLSDRFSAERPKGSFSTLEIQRTEQGDSAMYLCASIPSGTGLYEQYFGPGTRLTVT.

The chain couples TRBV5-1 to TRBJ2-1; 13 nucleotides align to TRBD2. Trimming took 4 bases from V and 5 from J; bases not matched to a gene: 3. CDR1 and CDR2 from the germline V gene are SGHRS and YFSETQ. This CDR3 contains 15 residues. CDR3 loop: CASSTGLAGHNEQFF. The CDR3 DNA reads as TGCGCCAGCAGCACGGGACTAGCGGGGCACAATGAGCAGTTCTTC.

V is TRBV19 and J is TRBJ2-3, with 9 nucleotides matching TRBD2. Germline-derived CDR1 and CDR2 are LNHDA and SQIVND (reference sequence). The CDR3 runs 16 residues. J gave up 3 bases and V 5 bases, and 9 bases lay outside the gene matches. CDR3 bases: TGTGCCAGTAGTTTGTTAGCGGGGGCGGGGACAGATACGCAGTATTTT. Protein sequence: CASSLLAGAGTDTQYF. Full variable domain (outside the CDR3, taken from reference TRBV19 and TRBJ2-3): DGGITQSPKYLFRKEGQNVTLSCEQNLNHDAMYWYRQDPGQGLRLIYYSQIVNDFQKGDIAEGYSVSREKKESFPLTVTSAQKNPTAFYLCASSLLAGAGTDTQYFGPGTRLTVL.

The V call is TRBV28, the J call TRBJ2-7; 7 bases line up with TRBD1. This CDR3 spans 13 amino acids. The V and J ends lost 6 bases and 2 bases, in that order; junction bases with no gene match: 4. The germline CDR1 and CDR2 sequences are MDHEN and SYDVKM. The CDR3 coding sequence is TGTGCCAGCAGAACGGGACAGCCCTACGAGCAGTACTTC. It encodes CASRTGQPYEQYF.

This chain connects TRBV9 to TRBJ1-4; tentatively, D is TRBD1 (6 bases). The length of the CDR3 is 15 residues. The germline V gene encodes CDR1 SGDLS and CDR2 YYNGEE. V shed 0 bases and J shed 8 bases, with 14 bases lying between them. The chain's CDR3 is CASSVAWGRGEKLFF. The CDR3 DNA sequence: TGTGCCAGCAGCGTAGCTTGGGGCAGGGGCGAAAAACTGTTTTTT. Based on the CDR3 plus reference TRBV9 and TRBJ1-4, the full variable domain is DSGVTQTPKHLITATGQRVTLRCSPRSGDLSVYWYQQSLDQGLQFLIQYYNGEERAKGNILERFSAQQFPDLHSELNLSSLELGDSALYFCASSVAWGRGEKLFFGSGTQLSVL.

This chain connects TRBV19 to TRBJ1-6, with D maybe TRBD1 (5 bases). Trimming cost V 7 bases and J 6 bases, with 16 bases left between them. Germline V gene sequence: CDR1 LNHDA, CDR2 SQIVND (reference sequence). The CDR3 covers 15 residues. CDR3 nucleotide sequence: TGTGCCAGTACCTTAGACAGCGCTGTTAATTCACCCCTCCACTTT. It translates to CASTLDSAVNSPLHF. Drawing the rest from reference TRBV19 and TRBJ1-6, the complete variable domain is DGGITQSPKYLFRKEGQNVTLSCEQNLNHDAMYWYRQDPGQGLRLIYYSQIVNDFQKGDIAEGYSVSREKKESFPLTVTSAQKNPTAFYLCASTLDSAVNSPLHFGNGTRLTVT.

The gene calls are TRBV30 and TRBJ2-3; 7 bases map to TRBD2. The CDR3 totals 13 residues. Germline V lookup: CDR1 GTSNPN, CDR2 SVGIG (reference sequence). The V and J ends lost 4 bases and 7 bases, in that order; junction bases with no gene match: 8. CDR3 bases: TGTGCCTGGACCAGCGGGGCCCCGAATACGCAGTATTTT. It encodes CAWTSGAPNTQYF. The full variable domain, with the rest looked up from reference TRBV30 and TRBJ2-3, is SQTIHQWPATLVQPVGSPLSLECTVEGTSNPNLYWYRQAAGRGLQLLFYSVGIGQISSEVPQNLSASRPQDRQFILSSKKLLLSDSGFYLCAWTSGAPNTQYFGPGTRLTVL.

The rearrangement joins TRBV30 to TRBJ2-2, with D maybe TRBD2 (7 bases). Germline V CDR1 and CDR2: GTSNPN, SVGIG (reference sequence). The V and J ends lost 3 bases and 5 bases respectively, with 13 bases between them. The length of the CDR3 is 14 residues. The CDR3 coding sequence is TGTGCCTGGAGAGGGGGGGCAGGAACCGGGGAGCTGTTTTTT. This codes for CAWRGGAGTGELFF. The variable domain in full, completed from reference TRBV30 and TRBJ2-2, reads SQTIHQWPATLVQPVGSPLSLECTVEGTSNPNLYWYRQAAGRGLQLLFYSVGIGQISSEVPQNLSASRPQDRQFILSSKKLLLSDSGFYLCAWRGGAGTGELFFGEGSRLTVL.

The chain is built from TRBV6-5 and TRBJ1-4; 7 bases match TRBD1. CDR3 length: 15 residues. The germline V gene has CDR1 MNHEY and CDR2 SVGAGI. The V gene end was trimmed by 6 bases and the J gene end by 5 bases; junction bases not matched to a gene: 9. Here the CDR3 DNA reads TGTGCCAGCAGGTGGAGGGGGACAGAAAATGAAAAACTGTTTTTT. Translation: CASRWRGTENEKLFF.